A single sample gave rise to the 27 T cell receptor beta chains below, sequenced in a study of vaccination and CD4 T cells after COVID-19. Sequencing of DNA taken from cultured CD4+ T cells relied on the Oncomine TCR Beta short-read assay. TCRdb itself ran the PCR reads through MiXCR, one entry per CDR3 protein. This sample carries 20,000 to 25,000 distinct CDR3 sequences, around 30% of them seen once, and the ten largest clones take 8.6%. No antigens are known for them. Time point denoted: late sampling 161 to 241 days after vaccination in a few convalescent patients. Treatment defined: roughly nine-day PBMC culture with coronavirus spike peptide pools or control peptides (ViraFEST assay). The input for sequencing was CD4+ T cells from blood, cultured in vitro, taken about 7 months after SARS-CoV-2 vaccination. These receptors were collected from a human donor who had recovered from COVID-19.

As DNA, the CDR3 is TGCAGCGCCGGGACTAGCGGGACCTACGAGCAGTACTTC. This gives the protein CSAGTSGTYEQYF. V usage is TRBV29-1 and J usage is TRBJ2-7, with TRBD2 identical over 13 bases. This CDR3 spans 13 amino acids. Trimming took 7 bases from V and 2 from J; bases not matched to a gene: 2. Germline CDR1 reads SQVTM; CDR2 reads ANQGSEA.

This clonotype has more than one count but fewer than ten. The genes are TRBV29-1 and TRBJ2-5; D not certain. Per the germline V gene, CDR1 is SQVTM and CDR2 is ANQGSEA. The CDR3 has 13 residues. The ends were cut back, 7 bases at V and 0 bases at J, with 12 bases in the middle. The CDR3 loop is CSALSPYQETQYF. As DNA, the CDR3 is TGCAGCGCCCTATCCCCATACCAAGAGACCCAGTACTTC.

The V and J genes are TRBV6-2 or TRBV6-3 and TRBJ1-1; TRBD1 might be the D (5 bases). The V gene lost 2 bases and the J gene lost 1 base, with 11 bases spanning the gap. From germline, CDR1 is MNHEY and CDR2 SVGEGT. This CDR3 has 15 residues. The CDR3 reads CASSYQGVSNTEAFF. The CDR3 region has the DNA TGTGCCAGCAGTTACCAAGGGGTTTCGAACACTGAAGCTTTCTTT.

This chain links TRBV27 with TRBJ1-5; 7 bases align to TRBD1. CDR3 length: 15 residues. The V gene's germline CDR1 is MNHEY and CDR2 SMNVEV (reference sequence). After removal of 5 bases from V and 7 bases from J, the junction contained 11 bases not matched to a gene. The chain's CDR3 is CASSRVQGNGQPQHF. CDR3 in DNA: TGTGCCAGCAGTCGGGTACAGGGGAACGGACAGCCCCAGCATTTT.

This clonotype was seen a handful of times. V is TRBV20-1 and J is TRBJ2-1; the D gene is possibly TRBD2 (5 bases). The CDR3 totals 14 residues. The germline V and J ends were trimmed by 5 bases and 7 bases, with 18 bases remaining between them. Germline V CDR1 and CDR2: DFQATT, SNEGSKA (reference sequence). This chain's CDR3 is CSAYESRTGNEQFF. The DNA for the CDR3 is TGCAGTGCTTATGAGAGCCGAACGGGGAATGAGCAGTTCTTC.

CDR3 loop: CSASGLEDNEQFF. As DNA, the CDR3 is TGCAGTGCTAGCGGACTAGAAGACAATGAGCAGTTCTTC. The chain joins TRBV20-1 to TRBJ2-1; 7 positions agree with TRBD2. V lost 3 bases and J lost 5; bases outside the gene matches: 4. The CDR3 runs to 13 residues. Germline assignment: CDR1 DFQATT and CDR2 SNEGSKA (reference sequence).

In its sample, this clonotype ranks as medium-sized (0.01 to 0.1%). The chain recombines TRBV6-4 with TRBJ2-1; 12 bases map to TRBD2. The CDR3 loop spans 15 amino acids. Losses at the gene ends were 0 bases for V and 6 bases for J; bases not matched to a gene: 0. Germline CDR1 reads MRHNA; CDR2 reads SNTAGT. The CDR3 bases are TGTGCCAGCAGTGACTCGACTAGCGGGAGCAATGAGCAGTTCTTC. Its protein product is CASSDSTSGSNEQFF.

The rearrangement joins TRBV6-5 to TRBJ2-2, with 8 bases matching TRBD2. The CDR3 contains 16 residues. Germline CDR1 MNHEY, CDR2 SVGAGI. V lost 0 bases to trimming and J lost 0 bases; unmatched junction nucleotides: 0. CDR3 nucleotides: TGTGCCAGCAGTTACTCACTAGCGGCGAACACCGGGGAGCTGTTTTTT. It yields the protein CASSYSLAANTGELFF.

This rearrangement joins TRBV2 to TRBJ2-5, with a weak D call TRBD2 (5 bases). CDR3 length equals 15 residues. V gave up 2 bases and J gave up 5 bases, with 15 bases separating them. Germline values: CDR1 SNHLY, CDR2 FYNNEI. CDR3 region: CASSETGAGPETQYF. CDR3 nucleotide sequence: TGTGCCAGCAGTGAAACTGGCGCGGGTCCGGAGACCCAGTACTTC. Complete variable domain (other parts from reference TRBV2 and TRBJ2-5): EPEVTQTPSHQVTQMGQEVILRCVPISNHLYFYWYRQILGQKVEFLVSFYNNEISEKSEIFDDQFSVERPDGSNFTLKIRSTKLEDSAMYFCASSETGAGPETQYFGPGTRLLVL.

The chain carries TRBV27 and TRBJ2-1; D is unresolved. Germline CDR1 reads MNHEY; CDR2 reads SMNVEV (reference sequence). The CDR3 covers 13 residues. Trimming took off 5 bases at V and 6 bases at J, with 11 bases between the two ends. Here the CDR3 reads CASSPPRGNEQFF. Here the CDR3 DNA reads TGTGCCAGCAGTCCCCCGCGAGGCAATGAGCAGTTCTTC.

This clonotype has only a few counts. This sequence joins TRBV28 and TRBJ2-7, with 13 bases identical to TRBD2. The germline V gene has CDR1 MDHEN and CDR2 SYDVKM. The CDR3 consists of 15 residues. The ends lost 6 bases at V and 6 bases at J; junction bases unmatched: 8. CDR3 sequence: CASSRGTSGTVEQYF. CDR3 nucleotide sequence: TGTGCCAGCAGCCGAGGGACTAGCGGGACGGTCGAGCAGTACTTC.

This clonotype appeared a few times. The chain has TRBV7-2 and TRBJ2-1; TRBD2 agrees at 11 bases. The germline CDR1 and CDR2 sequences are SGHTA and FQGNSA. This CDR3 region has 15 residues. With V trimmed by 4 bases and J by 3 bases, 2 bases remained unmatched. CDR3 protein: CASSSSGRNYNEQFF. CDR3 nucleotide sequence: TGTGCCAGCAGCTCTAGCGGGAGGAACTACAATGAGCAGTTCTTC.

The rearrangement joins TRBV5-4 to TRBJ2-5, with 7 bases aligning to TRBD2. The CDR3 is made up of 16 amino acids. Germline trimming cut 4 bases from V and 2 bases from J; bases unmatched to any gene: 11. Germline-derived CDR1 and CDR2 are SGHNT and YYREEE (reference sequence). Written as DNA, the CDR3 is TGTGCCAGCAGCCCGGGGTGGGCTAGCGGACAAGAGACCCAGTACTTC. The encoded protein is CASSPGWASGQETQYF.

This clonotype is a singleton in its sample. J is TRBJ1-2 and V is TRBV28, with D possibly TRBD1 on 5 matching bases. CDR3 size: 12 residues. V dropped 5 bases and J dropped 13 bases, with 17 bases sitting between them. Germline V gives CDR1 MDHEN, CDR2 SYDVKM. In DNA form, the CDR3 reads TGTGCCAGCAGTAATCCGGGGGAGGTAGGCACCTTC. Residues: CASSNPGEVGTF.

This clonotype was counted between two and nine times. V is TRBV20-1 and J is TRBJ1-5, with TRBD1 matching 9 bases. The V segment lost 7 bases and the J segment 7 bases; nucleotides outside the gene matches: 11. This CDR3 spans 14 amino acids. Looked up from germline, CDR1 is DFQATT and CDR2 is SNEGSKA (reference sequence). The CDR3 DNA reads as TGCAGTGTCGACGGGACAGGGTTTGAACAGCCCCAGCATTTT. This sequence encodes CSVDGTGFEQPQHF.

The chain joins TRBV20-1 to TRBJ2-4, with D hard to call. This CDR3 has 11 residues. The ends were cut back, 5 bases at V and 2 bases at J, with 4 bases in the middle. Looked up from germline, CDR1 is DFQATT and CDR2 is SNEGSKA (reference sequence). The CDR3 coding sequence is TGCAGTGCTGTACCCAAAAACATTCAGTACTTC. Protein sequence: CSAVPKNIQYF.

The rearrangement uses TRBV20-1 and TRBJ2-1; tentatively, D is TRBD2 (6 bases). V gave up 5 bases and J gave up 9 bases, with 20 bases separating them. The CDR3 is made up of 14 amino acids. In germline, CDR1 is DFQATT, CDR2 SNEGSKA (reference sequence). The CDR3 here is CSAVPGLPRSEQFF. CDR3 DNA: TGCAGTGCTGTCCCGGGACTCCCTCGTAGTGAGCAGTTCTTC.

This clonotype has a handful of counts. The chain links TRBV20-1 to TRBJ1-2, with 7 bases matching TRBD1. Germline-derived CDR1 and CDR2 are DFQATT and SNEGSKA (reference sequence). V lost 2 bases, J lost 4 bases, and 4 bases stayed unmatched. This CDR3 contains 13 residues. This CDR3 reads CSARPGGPYGYTF. CDR3 in DNA: TGCAGTGCTAGACCAGGGGGTCCCTATGGCTACACCTTC.

V and J are TRBV28 and TRBJ2-3; D unresolved. This CDR3 has 14 amino acids. V was cut by 2 bases and J by 1 base, with 7 bases left in between. The germline V gene encodes CDR1 MDHEN and CDR2 SYDVKM. In nucleotides, the CDR3 is TGTGCCAGCAGTTTAGGTGTCCGCACAGATACGCAGTATTTT. Encoded protein: CASSLGVRTDTQYF.

This chain joins TRBV6-1 and TRBJ2-3; weak D call: TRBD1 (6 bases). Germline CDR1 and CDR2: MNHNS and SASEGT. The ends were cut back, 6 bases at V and 1 base at J, with 11 bases in the middle. CDR3 size: 14 residues. The CDR3 DNA follows: TGTGCCAGCAGACTAGAGGGGGGCACAGATACGCAGTATTTT. As protein: CASRLEGGTDTQYF.

The chain recombines TRBV20-1 with TRBJ2-7; D may be TRBD2 (6 bases). Germline V gene lookup returns CDR1 DFQATT and CDR2 SNEGSKA (reference sequence). V gave up 5 bases and J gave up 4 bases, with 18 bases separating them. The CDR3 has 14 amino acids. DNA of the CDR3: TGCAGTGCTGCGCCCCTAGCGCCTCTTTACGAGCAGTACTTC. Amino acid sequence: CSAAPLAPLYEQYF.

This clonotype has more than one count but fewer than ten. The chain has TRBV20-1 and TRBJ2-5; 9 nucleotides agree with TRBD2. The length of the CDR3 is 14 residues. V trimming: 3 bases; J trimming: 4 bases; junction bases outside the gene matches: 6. The germline V gene encodes CDR1 DFQATT and CDR2 SNEGSKA (reference sequence). The CDR3 reads CSASLGTSLETQYF. CDR3 nucleotide sequence: TGCAGTGCTAGCCTCGGGACTAGCTTAGAGACCCAGTACTTC.

The chain joins TRBV7-8 to TRBJ2-3, with 7 bases aligning to TRBD2. This CDR3 contains 15 residues. From germline, CDR1 is SGHVS and CDR2 FQNEAQ. J was trimmed by 2 bases and V by 2 bases; bases with no gene match: 4. The CDR3: CASSLRSGNTDTQYF. CDR3 bases: TGTGCCAGCAGCTTACGAAGCGGGAACACAGATACGCAGTATTTT.

V gene TRBV20-1 combines with J gene TRBJ1-1; unclear D gene. The CDR3 sequence is 14 residues long. Per germline, CDR1 DFQATT and CDR2 SNEGSKA (reference sequence). V lost 4 bases to trimming and J lost 2 bases, with 14 bases between them. As DNA, the CDR3 is TGCAGTGCTATTGTTCGAGGGAAAAACACTGAAGCTTTCTTT. Residues: CSAIVRGKNTEAFF.

This chain links TRBV7-9 with TRBJ2-3; 7 bases line up with TRBD2. CDR1 and CDR2 from the germline V gene are SEHNR and FQNEAQ (reference sequence). V dropped 1 base and J dropped 0; count of bases not matched to a gene: 13. CDR3 length: 19 residues. The CDR3 region has the DNA TGTGCCAGCAGCTTAGTGTTGGCGGGAGATCGGACTAGCACAGATACGCAGTATTTT. As protein: CASSLVLAGDRTSTDTQYF. The full variable domain, its missing parts supplied by reference TRBV7-9 and TRBJ2-3, is DTGVSQNPRHKITKRGQNVTFRCDPISEHNRLYWYRQTLGQGPEFLTYFQNEAQLEKSRLLSDRFSAERPKGSFSTLEIQRTEQGDSAMYLCASSLVLAGDRTSTDTQYFGPGTRLTVL.

The chain is built from TRBV7-2 and TRBJ2-6, with 8 positions matching TRBD1. CDR1 and CDR2 (germline): SGHTA, FQGNSA. CDR3 length equals 17 residues. With V trimmed by 5 bases and J by 0 bases, 6 bases remained unmatched. The CDR3 protein is CASSPGQASSGANVLTF. In DNA, the CDR3 is TGTGCCAGCAGCCCGGGACAGGCCTCCTCTGGGGCCAACGTCCTGACTTTC.

This sequence joins TRBV24-1 and TRBJ1-1, with a weak D call TRBD1 (5 bases). With 3 bases removed from V and 4 bases from J, the gap between germline ends came to 11 bases. This CDR3 comprises 14 residues. CDR1 KGHDR and CDR2 SFDVKD come from the germline V gene. For the CDR3, the DNA is TGTGCCACCAGTGATCGGGGGTTGGCCACTGAAGCTTTCTTT. As protein: CATSDRGLATEAFF.